The present T cell receptor (beta chain) was sequenced within a study of long-term antiretroviral therapy in people with HIV. Note on this clone: Its antigen remains unknown.

They ran version v3.0 of the immunoSEQ assay at survey level. Per-sample TRB depth target: about 35,000-55,000 T-cell genomes. TCRdb keeps only in-frame clones here, not all; method: immunoSEQ multiplex PCR. This table holds more than 25,000 clones, about four fifths found once. Germline V gene lookup returns CDR1 GTSNPN and CDR2 SVGIG (reference sequence). This CDR3 has 11 amino acids. V lost 1 base, J lost 6 bases, and 7 bases lay in between. Study-level findings and limits: HIV repertoires showed narrower CDR3 length ranges than controls. Clones that had undergone expansion before ART dominated the repertoire at all time points. Subsequent to ART, diversity was augmented yet persisted below that of transplant donor controls.

V and J are TRBV30 and TRBJ2-7; D call uncertain. This clonotype was sampled from a man in his forties with HIV. Here the sequenced sample was unsorted PBMCs, taken 3 years after starting antiretroviral therapy. CDR3 residues: CAWSELSEQYF. CDR3 bases: TGTGCCTGGAGTGAACTATCCGAGCAGTACTTC.